This T cell receptor (beta chain) comes out of a study of cytomegalovirus exposure and HLA in healthy donors. A multiplex PCR was run with 60 Vbeta primers and 13 Jbeta primers. Only in-frame clones appear in the TCRdb table, and some are missing; sequencing was by immunoSEQ multiplex PCR. The table lists about 120,000 clones, approximately 10% of them singletons. Study-wide points: Among donors in an Asian-associated ancestry cluster, a later analysis reportedly found fewer N-insertions than the approximately 670-donor mean. The study found most TCR sequences rare, yet found some public TCRs in many donors.

Worth noting for this clone: What it binds is unknown.

Germline V gives CDR1 SQVTM, CDR2 ANQGSEA. With V trimmed by 1 base and J by 4 bases, 8 bases remained unmatched. The CDR3 consists of 15 residues. The gene calls are TRBV29-1 and TRBJ1-1; 8 nucleotides match TRBD1. This clonotype originated in a woman between 18 and 29 years old in good health and CMV-seropositive. The sample taken for sequencing was PBMCs. CDR3: CSVEVPQGVGTEAFF. CDR3 in DNA: TGCAGCGTTGAAGTGCCACAGGGGGTGGGCACTGAAGCTTTCTTT. Complete variable domain (other parts from reference TRBV29-1 and TRBJ1-1): SAVISQKPSRDICQRGTSLTIQCQVDSQVTMMFWYRQQPGQSLTLIATANQGSEATYESGFVIDKFPISRPNLTFSTLTVSNMSPEDSSIYLCSVEVPQGVGTEAFFGQGTRLTVV.